These T cell receptor beta chains were read from a single sample in a study of blood T cell repertoires in COVID-19. Profiling relied on immunoSEQ multiplex PCR, and the TCRdb table lists in-frame clones only, not all of them. The sample lists tens of thousands of clones, 80% to 90% seen once, with roughly 5.6% in the top ten. The sequenced sample was peripheral blood. These receptors all come from a human donor in a cohort sampled during active COVID-19. Each CDR3 is given with its conserved first and last residue. D genes are given only for firm matches. For some rows the clone size is stated as once, few or many, or as a class when expanded; others skip it.

>TRBD1|TRBV19|TRBJ2-7|NA
TGTGCCAGTAGAGGACAGGGGGCAAACGAGCAGTACTTC
CASRGQGANEQYF
>TRBD1|TRBV28|TRBJ1-4|NA
TGTGCCAGCAGACAGGGGGGATATGGAAAACTGTTTTTT
CASRQGGYGKLFF
>NA|TRBV2|TRBJ1-1|once
TGTGCCAGGAATATACAGGGTCTGCCTGAAACTTTCTTT
CARNIQGLPETFF
>NA|TRBV19|TRBJ1-2|NA
TGTGCCAGTAAACAGAACTATGGCTACACCTTC
CASKQNYGYTF
>NA|TRBV5-1|TRBJ1-5|NA
TGCGCCAGCAGCTCGGGGATTGGTCAGCCCCAGCATTTT
CASSSGIGQPQHF
>TRBD1|TRBV6-4|TRBJ1-1|NA
TGTGCCAGCAGTCCGGGACAGGAGAACACTGAAGCTTTCTTT
CASSPGQENTEAFF
>NA|TRBV7-2|TRBJ1-4|NA
TGTGCCAGCAGGGGGCAGCCGGGGGTTAATGAAAAACTGTTTTTT
CASRGQPGVNEKLFF
>NA|TRBV4-2|TRBJ1-3|NA
TGTGCCAGCAGCCCCGCAGGGCTGTCGCCTGGAAACACCATATATTTT
CASSPAGLSPGNTIYF
>NA|TRBV7-3|TRBJ2-7|NA
TGTGCCAGCAGCTTTACAGGGACATCCGAGCAGTACTTC
CASSFTGTSEQYF
>TRBD1|TRBV5-1|TRBJ1-2|NA
TGCGCCAGCAGTCCGGGACAGCTTAACTATGGCTACACCTTC
CASSPGQLNYGYTF
>NA|TRBV18|TRBJ1-1|NA
TGTGCCAGCTCAATCTCAGCAGGGGCCGACCCAAACACTGAAGCTTTCTTT
CASSISAGADPNTEAFF
>TRBD1|TRBV5-8|TRBJ2-3|NA
TGTGCCAGCAGCTTGGAGGTCCGGGGACAGGGCACAGATACGCAGTATTTT
CASSLEVRGQGTDTQYF
>TRBD2|TRBV6-4|TRBJ2-1|NA
TGTGCCAGCAGGGAACTAGCGGGAGGGCCCTACAATGAGCAGTTCTTC
CASRELAGGPYNEQFF
>TRBD1|TRBV11-2|TRBJ1-4|NA
TGTGCCAGCAGCGACGCCCTGACAGGGGCAAATGAAAAACTGTTTTTT
CASSDALTGANEKLFF
>NA|TRBV28|TRBJ1-6|NA
TGTGCCAGCAGTCCCGGATGGCAGGGAGGGAATTCACCCCTCCACTTT
CASSPGWQGGNSPLHF
>NA|TRBV2|TRBJ2-5|NA
TGTGCCAGCAGTGAACGGGGAAGGGGGCAAGAGACCCAGTACTTC
CASSERGRGQETQYF
>NA|TRBV6-5|TRBJ2-1|NA
TGTGCCAGCAGTAGATCCGGCCTCCTGGCGGGTGAGCAGTTCTTC
CASSRSGLLAGEQFF
>NA|TRBV24-1|TRBJ2-3|NA
TGTGCCACCAGTGATCCCCCCGGGACTCTCACAGATACGCAGTATTTT
CATSDPPGTLTDTQYF
>NA|TRBV6-2/TRBV6-3|TRBJ1-2|NA
TGTGCCAGCAGTTACTCGATCACCTCGAACAGGGCTGGCTACACCTTC
CASSYSITSNRAGYTF
>TRBD2|TRBV5-1|TRBJ2-3|NA
TGCGCCAGCAGCTACCCCGGGACTAGGAATGATACGCAGTATTTT
CASSYPGTRNDTQYF
>NA|TRBV5-1|TRBJ2-1|NA
TGCGCCAGCAGCTTGGAGAGGGCTCGGTACAATGAGCAGTTCTTC
CASSLERARYNEQFF
>TRBD2|TRBV11-2|TRBJ2-5|once
TGTGCCAGCTCGCGGGGGAGCCAAGAGACCCAGTACTTC
CASSRGSQETQYF
>TRBD2|TRBV14|TRBJ2-1|NA
TGTGCCAGCAGCCGATCCGGGACTAGCGGGACCAATGAGCAGTTCTTC
CASSRSGTSGTNEQFF
>NA|TRBV5-4|TRBJ1-6|NA
TGTGCCAGCAGGCCGGACAGAAAAAATTCACCCCTCCACTTT
CASRPDRKNSPLHF
>NA|TRBV5-1|TRBJ1-1|NA
TGCGCCAGCAGCGCGGGGGACGGCACTGAAGCTTTCTTT
CASSAGDGTEAFF
>NA|TRBV5-5|TRBJ2-2|NA
TGTGCCAGCAGCTTGGGTACGGCCCAGGGTTACACCGGGGAGCTGTTTTTT
CASSLGTAQGYTGELFF
>TRBD1|TRBV7-2|TRBJ2-7|NA
TGTGCCAGCAGCTCCCGAGGACAGGGGAATCCCTACGAGCAGTACTTC
CASSSRGQGNPYEQYF
>NA|TRBV2|TRBJ1-6|NA
TGTGCCAGCATGTTTGGGGACTCGCGCTCCTATAATTCACCCCTCCACTTT
CASMFGDSRSYNSPLHF
>NA|TRBV11-2|TRBJ2-7|NA
TGTGCCAGCAGCTTTGGAGTGGCCTACGAGCAGTACTTC
CASSFGVAYEQYF